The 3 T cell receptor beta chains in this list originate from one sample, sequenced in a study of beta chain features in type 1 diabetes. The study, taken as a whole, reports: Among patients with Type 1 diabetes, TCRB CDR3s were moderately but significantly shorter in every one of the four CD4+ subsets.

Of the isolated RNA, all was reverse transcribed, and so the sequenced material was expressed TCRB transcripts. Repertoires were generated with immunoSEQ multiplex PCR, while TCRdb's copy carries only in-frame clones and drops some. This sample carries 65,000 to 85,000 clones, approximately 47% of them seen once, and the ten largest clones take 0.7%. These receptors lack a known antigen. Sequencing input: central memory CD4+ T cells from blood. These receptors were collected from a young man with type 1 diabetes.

The CDR3 region is CASRSAITNTGELFF. CDR3 nucleotides: TGCGCCAGCAGGAGCGCAATTACGAACACCGGGGAGCTGTTTTTT. This chain links TRBV5-1 with TRBJ2-2; D unclear. The V gene lost 5 bases and the J gene lost 0 bases, with 11 bases spanning the gap. CDR1 is SGHRS, CDR2 YFSETQ, per germline. CDR3 length: 15 residues.

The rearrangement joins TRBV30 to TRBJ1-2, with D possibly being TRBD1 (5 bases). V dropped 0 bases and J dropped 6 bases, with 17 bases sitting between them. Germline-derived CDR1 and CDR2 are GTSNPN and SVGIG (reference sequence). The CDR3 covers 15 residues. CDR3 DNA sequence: TGTGCCTGGAGTGTCCAGGACATCGTTTCGGATGGCTACACCTTC. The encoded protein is CAWSVQDIVSDGYTF.

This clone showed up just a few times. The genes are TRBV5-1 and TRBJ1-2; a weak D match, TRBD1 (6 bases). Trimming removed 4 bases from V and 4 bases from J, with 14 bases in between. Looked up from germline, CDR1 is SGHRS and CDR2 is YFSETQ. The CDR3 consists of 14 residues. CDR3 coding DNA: TGCGCCAGCAGCGCGGACAGAGCATTCTATGGCTACACCTTC. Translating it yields CASSADRAFYGYTF.